The rows below give T cell receptor beta chains drawn from one sample of a study of cytomegalovirus exposure and HLA in healthy donors. Repertoires were generated with immunoSEQ multiplex PCR, while TCRdb's copy carries only in-frame clones and drops some. Found here are more than 100,000 clones, 80% of them singletons; the top ten hold around 9.5%. The specimen was PBMCs. The receptor source for this set is a female donor in good health and CMV-seropositive. CDR3s include the opening cysteine and the closing phenylalanine or tryptophan. The D gene is left open where the match is weak. The listing skips clone size in some rows; elsewhere it reads once, few, many or a size class.

abundance: .
v_gene: TRBV29-1
j_gene: TRBJ1-1
d_gene: TRBD1
CDR3nt: TGCAGCGGTTCCGGGACAGTTGGTAGTGCTGAAGCTTTCTTT
CDR3aa: CSGSGTVGSAEAFF

abundance: .
v_gene: TRBV27
j_gene: TRBJ1-5
d_gene: .
CDR3nt: TGTGCCAGCAGTTTAAGGGGAGGGAGTCAGCCCCAGCATTTT
CDR3aa: CASSLRGGSQPQHF

abundance: .
v_gene: TRBV2
j_gene: TRBJ1-1
d_gene: TRBD1
CDR3nt: TGTGCCAGCAAGGGACAGGTGAACACTGAAGCTTTCTTT
CDR3aa: CASKGQVNTEAFF

abundance: many
v_gene: TRBV5-4
j_gene: TRBJ1-4
d_gene: TRBD1
CDR3nt: TGTGCCAGCAGCAGCAACAGGGGTCTCAATGAAAAACTGTTTTTT
CDR3aa: CASSSNRGLNEKLFF

abundance: few
v_gene: TRBV7-9
j_gene: TRBJ2-7
d_gene: TRBD1
CDR3nt: TGTGCCAGCAGGCCGGGACAGGGGAACTACGAGCAGTACTTC
CDR3aa: CASRPGQGNYEQYF

abundance: few
v_gene: TRBV4-3
j_gene: TRBJ1-5
d_gene: .
CDR3nt: TGCGCCAGCAGCCAAGCAGGGACTAATCAGCCCCAGCATTTT
CDR3aa: CASSQAGTNQPQHF

abundance: once
v_gene: TRBV7-6
j_gene: TRBJ1-5
d_gene: .
CDR3nt: TGTGCCAGCAGCTCCCAGGAAAATCAGCCCCAGCATTTT
CDR3aa: CASSSQENQPQHF

abundance: once
v_gene: TRBV18
j_gene: TRBJ2-6
d_gene: .
CDR3nt: TGTGCCAGCTCACCTCCAGGGACTGGGGCCAACGTCCTGACTTTC
CDR3aa: CASSPPGTGANVLTF

abundance: .
v_gene: TRBV18
j_gene: TRBJ2-1
d_gene: TRBD2
CDR3nt: TGTGCCAGCTCACCTCTACTAGCGGGGGTGGAGAATGAGCAGTTCTTC
CDR3aa: CASSPLLAGVENEQFF

abundance: .
v_gene: TRBV7-9
j_gene: TRBJ1-1
d_gene: .
CDR3nt: TGTGCCAGCATGAGGTCACAGGTGAACACTGAAGCTTTCTTT
CDR3aa: CASMRSQVNTEAFF

abundance: many
v_gene: TRBV7-6
j_gene: TRBJ2-7
d_gene: TRBD1
CDR3nt: TGTGCCAGCAGCTTAGGACAGGGTAACGAGCAGTACTTC
CDR3aa: CASSLGQGNEQYF

abundance: .
v_gene: TRBV9
j_gene: TRBJ1-1
d_gene: TRBD1
CDR3nt: TGTGCCAGCAGCCAACAGGGGGTCACTGAAGCTTTCTTT
CDR3aa: CASSQQGVTEAFF

abundance: .
v_gene: TRBV12-5
j_gene: TRBJ1-5
d_gene: .
CDR3nt: TGTGCTAGTGCCGTCGGACAGAGCAATCAGCCCCAGCATTTT
CDR3aa: CASAVGQSNQPQHF

abundance: .
v_gene: TRBV27
j_gene: TRBJ1-1
d_gene: .
CDR3nt: TGTGCCAGCAGCCAGAGCCCGGGCACTGAAGCTTTCTTT
CDR3aa: CASSQSPGTEAFF

abundance: .
v_gene: TRBV28
j_gene: TRBJ1-2
d_gene: TRBD1
CDR3nt: TGTGCCACACAGGGGAACTATGGCTACACCTTC
CDR3aa: CATQGNYGYTF

abundance: .
v_gene: TRBV27
j_gene: TRBJ1-5
d_gene: .
CDR3nt: TGTGCCAGCAGTTTATCGCGCAGCAATCAGCCCCAGCATTTT
CDR3aa: CASSLSRSNQPQHF

abundance: .
v_gene: TRBV14
j_gene: TRBJ1-4
d_gene: TRBD1
CDR3nt: TGTGCCAGCAGCAGGGACAGGGTGGATGAAAAACTGTTTTTT
CDR3aa: CASSRDRVDEKLFF

abundance: .
v_gene: TRBV7-9
j_gene: TRBJ2-1
d_gene: .
CDR3nt: TGTGCCAGCAGCCTCCGGGGGAGTGAGGACAATGAGCAGTTCTTC
CDR3aa: CASSLRGSEDNEQFF

abundance: .
v_gene: TRBV15
j_gene: TRBJ2-3
d_gene: TRBD2
CDR3nt: TGTGCCACCAGCAGGGGGCTAGCGGGGGGGGCGGATACGCAGTATTTT
CDR3aa: CATSRGLAGGADTQYF

abundance: .
v_gene: TRBV29-1
j_gene: TRBJ2-7
d_gene: TRBD1
CDR3nt: TGCAGCGGGGGACAGGGGCCTACCTACGAGCAGTACTTC
CDR3aa: CSGGQGPTYEQYF

abundance: few
v_gene: TRBV19
j_gene: TRBJ1-5
d_gene: TRBD1
CDR3nt: TGTGCCACCAAGGGACAGGGACGACGGCAGCCCCAGCATTTT
CDR3aa: CATKGQGRRQPQHF

abundance: .
v_gene: TRBV19
j_gene: TRBJ1-5
d_gene: .
CDR3nt: TGTGCCAGTATGGGAACAGGGCCAAGAGGTCAGCCCCAGCATTTT
CDR3aa: CASMGTGPRGQPQHF

abundance: .
v_gene: TRBV13
j_gene: TRBJ2-1
d_gene: .
CDR3nt: TGTGCCAGCAGCTTAACGGCTAGCGAGCGCTACAATGAGCAGTTCTTC
CDR3aa: CASSLTASERYNEQFF

abundance: .
v_gene: TRBV6-5
j_gene: TRBJ1-2
d_gene: .
CDR3nt: TGTGCCAGCAGTCCCCGGGTAGGGGTCCATGGCTACACCTTC
CDR3aa: CASSPRVGVHGYTF

abundance: once
v_gene: TRBV7-3
j_gene: TRBJ1-2
d_gene: TRBD1
CDR3nt: TGTGCCAGCAGCGAGGACAGGAACTATGGCTACACCTTC
CDR3aa: CASSEDRNYGYTF

abundance: .
v_gene: TRBV6-6
j_gene: TRBJ2-2
d_gene: .
CDR3nt: TGTGCCAGCAGTTACCGTGCCCTAGGTCGCACCGGGGAGCTGTTTTTT
CDR3aa: CASSYRALGRTGELFF

abundance: .
v_gene: TRBV7-2
j_gene: TRBJ2-7
d_gene: TRBD1
CDR3nt: TGTGCCAGCAGCTTTCGGACAGGGGGGAATTACGAGCAGTACTTC
CDR3aa: CASSFRTGGNYEQYF

abundance: .
v_gene: TRBV13
j_gene: TRBJ2-1
d_gene: .
CDR3nt: TGTGCCAGCAGCCCGACAGGCGGTTCGGATGAGCAGTTCTTC
CDR3aa: CASSPTGGSDEQFF

abundance: .
v_gene: TRBV6-5
j_gene: TRBJ1-4
d_gene: .
CDR3nt: TGTGCCAGCAGCCGTTTTCCCGGCCTAGAGGAAAAACTGTTTTTT
CDR3aa: CASSRFPGLEEKLFF

abundance: few
v_gene: TRBV5-1
j_gene: TRBJ1-4
d_gene: .
CDR3nt: TGCGCCAGCAGCTTGGAACCTGCAGGGGCGAATGAAAAACTGTTTTTT
CDR3aa: CASSLEPAGANEKLFF

abundance: once
v_gene: TRBV18
j_gene: TRBJ1-1
d_gene: TRBD1
CDR3nt: TGTGCCAGCTCACCATTCCTGTCGACAGGGGGATCCACTGAAGCTTTCTTT
CDR3aa: CASSPFLSTGGSTEAFF

abundance: .
v_gene: TRBV7-8
j_gene: TRBJ1-4
d_gene: TRBD1
CDR3nt: TGTGCCAGCAGCCCACGGACAGGGCGCAATGAAAAACTGTTTTTT
CDR3aa: CASSPRTGRNEKLFF

abundance: once
v_gene: TRBV6-5
j_gene: TRBJ2-7
d_gene: TRBD1
CDR3nt: TGTGCCAGCAGCGGACAGGGAATCTCCTACGAGCAGTACTTC
CDR3aa: CASSGQGISYEQYF

abundance: .
v_gene: TRBV5-1
j_gene: TRBJ2-7
d_gene: .
CDR3nt: TGCGCCAGCAGCTTGGAACCCACCACGTCCTACTACGAGCAGTACTTC
CDR3aa: CASSLEPTTSYYEQYF

abundance: .
v_gene: TRBV5-4
j_gene: TRBJ2-5
d_gene: TRBD2
CDR3nt: TGTGCCAGCAGCTTGGGGCTAGCGGGGGGCCAAGAGACCCAGTACTTC
CDR3aa: CASSLGLAGGQETQYF

abundance: .
v_gene: TRBV5-1
j_gene: TRBJ2-3
d_gene: .
CDR3nt: TGCGCCAGCAGCTTGGGAGGGTTTGGAGATACGCAGTATTTT
CDR3aa: CASSLGGFGDTQYF

abundance: .
v_gene: TRBV30
j_gene: TRBJ1-6
d_gene: .
CDR3nt: TGTGCCTGGATGAGGGAACTTAATTCACCCCTCCACTTT
CDR3aa: CAWMRELNSPLHF

abundance: .
v_gene: TRBV5-4
j_gene: TRBJ2-7
d_gene: .
CDR3nt: TGTGCCAGCAGCTTGGCACGGTCTCCTTCCTACGAGCAGTACTTC
CDR3aa: CASSLARSPSYEQYF

abundance: few
v_gene: TRBV4-3
j_gene: TRBJ1-2
d_gene: .
CDR3nt: TGCGCCAGCAGCCAAGCCGGTCGATCTCTTAACTATGGCTACACCTTC
CDR3aa: CASSQAGRSLNYGYTF

abundance: .
v_gene: TRBV28
j_gene: TRBJ1-4
d_gene: .
CDR3nt: TGTGCCAGCTCCCCGGGGGGGGCGGGGGAAAAACTGTTTTTT
CDR3aa: CASSPGGAGEKLFF

abundance: .
v_gene: TRBV2
j_gene: TRBJ2-5
d_gene: TRBD2
CDR3nt: TGTGCCAGCAGTGTCCGACTAGCGGGGGGGCTGGAGACCCAGTACTTC
CDR3aa: CASSVRLAGGLETQYF

abundance: .
v_gene: TRBV6-6
j_gene: TRBJ1-5
d_gene: .
CDR3nt: TGTGCCAGCAGTTATCCGGTGCAGCCCCAGCATTTT
CDR3aa: CASSYPVQPQHF

abundance: .
v_gene: TRBV6-6
j_gene: TRBJ1-1
d_gene: .
CDR3nt: TGTGCCAGCAGTCCAGAGGCCCTGAACACTGAAGCTTTCTTT
CDR3aa: CASSPEALNTEAFF

abundance: .
v_gene: TRBV5-4
j_gene: TRBJ2-5
d_gene: TRBD2
CDR3nt: TGTGCCAGCAGTCGTGGACTAGCGGCTTACCAAGAGACCCAGTACTTC
CDR3aa: CASSRGLAAYQETQYF

abundance: .
v_gene: TRBV6-5
j_gene: TRBJ2-2
d_gene: TRBD1
CDR3nt: TGTGCCAGCCTCCCGGACAGGGGAAACACCGGGGAGCTGTTTTTT
CDR3aa: CASLPDRGNTGELFF

abundance: .
v_gene: TRBV27
j_gene: TRBJ1-5
d_gene: .
CDR3nt: TGTGCCAGCCGTGACAGTAGCAATCAGCCCCAGCATTTT
CDR3aa: CASRDSSNQPQHF

abundance: .
v_gene: TRBV7-9
j_gene: TRBJ1-1
d_gene: .
CDR3nt: TGTGCCAGCAGCTTAGATCTCGGGACTGAAGCTTTCTTT
CDR3aa: CASSLDLGTEAFF

abundance: medium-sized
v_gene: TRBV14
j_gene: TRBJ2-5
d_gene: .
CDR3nt: TGTGCCAGCAGCCACACAGAGATGGTCCAAGAGACCCAGTACTTC
CDR3aa: CASSHTEMVQETQYF

abundance: .
v_gene: TRBV21-1
j_gene: TRBJ1-2
d_gene: .
CDR3nt: TGTGCCAGCAGCAATCCCCCCAGGGGCTATGGCTACACCTTC
CDR3aa: CASSNPPRGYGYTF

abundance: .
v_gene: TRBV5-4
j_gene: TRBJ2-5
d_gene: .
CDR3nt: TGTGCCAGCAGCTTCGGGGGTGATCAAGAGACCCAGTACTTC
CDR3aa: CASSFGGDQETQYF

abundance: .
v_gene: TRBV19
j_gene: TRBJ1-1
d_gene: .
CDR3nt: TGTGCCAGTAACTGGGGCGGGGGCGTCACTGAAGCTTTCTTT
CDR3aa: CASNWGGGVTEAFF

abundance: few
v_gene: TRBV11-3
j_gene: TRBJ2-1
d_gene: .
CDR3nt: TGTGCCAGCAGCTTAGATGGGGGGGAGCAGTTCTTC
CDR3aa: CASSLDGGEQFF

abundance: .
v_gene: TRBV18
j_gene: TRBJ2-1
d_gene: .
CDR3nt: TGTGCCAGCTCACCCAGGGCACAGGGAAACAATGAGCAGTTCTTC
CDR3aa: CASSPRAQGNNEQFF

abundance: .
v_gene: TRBV27
j_gene: TRBJ1-5
d_gene: TRBD1
CDR3nt: TGTGCCAGCAGTCCCCAGACAGGGGGCAGGCAGCCCCAGCATTTT
CDR3aa: CASSPQTGGRQPQHF

abundance: few
v_gene: TRBV9
j_gene: TRBJ2-3
d_gene: TRBD2
CDR3nt: TGTGCCAGCAGCGTTAGCGGGACCACAGATACGCAGTATTTT
CDR3aa: CASSVSGTTDTQYF

abundance: .
v_gene: TRBV13
j_gene: TRBJ2-7
d_gene: .
CDR3nt: TGTGCCAGCAGCTTGAAGACAGGCTACTCCTACGAGCAGTACTTC
CDR3aa: CASSLKTGYSYEQYF

abundance: .
v_gene: TRBV6-6
j_gene: TRBJ1-1
d_gene: TRBD1
CDR3nt: TGTGCCAGCAGTTACTACGGGGACAGGGGGACTGAAGCTTTCTTT
CDR3aa: CASSYYGDRGTEAFF